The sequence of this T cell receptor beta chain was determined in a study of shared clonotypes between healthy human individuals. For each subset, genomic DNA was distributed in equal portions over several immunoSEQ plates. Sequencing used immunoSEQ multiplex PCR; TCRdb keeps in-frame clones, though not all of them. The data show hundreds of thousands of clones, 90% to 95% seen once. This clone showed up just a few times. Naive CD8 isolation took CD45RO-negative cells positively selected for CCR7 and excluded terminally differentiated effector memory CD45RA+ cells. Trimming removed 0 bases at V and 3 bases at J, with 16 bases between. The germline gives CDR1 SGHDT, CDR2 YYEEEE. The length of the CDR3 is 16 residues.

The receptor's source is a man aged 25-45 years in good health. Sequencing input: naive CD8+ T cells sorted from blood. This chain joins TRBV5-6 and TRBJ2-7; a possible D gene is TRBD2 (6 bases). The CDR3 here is CASSLAAGGARYEQYF. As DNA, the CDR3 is TGTGCCAGCAGCTTGGCCGCCGGGGGAGCACGCTACGAGCAGTACTTC.